This T cell receptor (beta chain) was captured in a study of regulatory dendritic cells for organ transplantation. About this clone: The antigen is unknown.

Sequenced by immunoSEQ multiplex PCR; TCRdb stores in-frame clones only, minus some. The repertoire holds about 21,000 clones, 65% to 90% seen once, with 0.26% in the top ten. Sorted subsets were CFSE-labeled and cultured four to five days with allogeneic dendritic cells. Germline assignment: CDR1 SGHTA and CDR2 FQGTGA. CDR3 length: 16 residues. After removal of 3 bases from V and 1 base from J, the junction contained 2 bases not matched to a gene. The gene calls are TRBV7-3 and TRBJ2-3, with 12 bases matching TRBD2. Sequencing was carried out using naive CD4+ T cells from blood cultured with dendritic cells. The subset denotes: CD45RA+ naive T cells. The clonotype originates from a human donor in good health. In DNA form, the CDR3 reads TGTGCCAGCAGCTTTCGACTAGCGGGGGGCACAGATACGCAGTATTTT. It translates to CASSFRLAGGTDTQYF.